This T cell receptor (beta chain) emerged from a study of T cell repertoires in cytomegalovirus infection. Study background: From public TCR beta signatures came an indication of both CMV infection and matching HLA type.

Study-level results: HLA-C-restricted CMV-specific TCR beta clonotypes were dominant in the ex vivo response.

This clonotype was found a few times. Its antigen is currently unknown. The germline gene is not matched at one end of the junction; a read error may be the cause. Germline V gene lookup returns CDR1 SGHVS and CDR2 FQNEAQ. This CDR3 is built from 14 residues. TCRdb passed the reads through MiXCR, listing each CDR3 protein once. The sample shows approximately 990,000 distinct CDR3 sequences, approximately 31% of them seen only once. Sample: cultured CD8+ T cells from PBMCs, taken from culture after CMV antigen stimulation. This sequence originates from a human donor in good health (CMV status not recorded). Some clones in this sample may be carry-over from other donors' samples. The chain links TRBV7-8 to TRBJ2-7; 11 bases align to TRBD2. In DNA form, the CDR3 reads TGTGCCGGCAGCCCTAGCGGGGGGCCGACCGAGCAGTACTTC. Its protein product is CAGSPSGGPTEQYF.